This TCR beta chain was identified in a study of tumor-infiltrating lymphocytes in localized non-small cell lung cancer. Method: immunoSEQ multiplex PCR; TCRdb's copy keeps in-frame clones and lacks some. The sample has around 6,400 clones; roughly two thirds are singletons. Germline assignment: CDR1 MDHEN and CDR2 SYDVKM. V was cut by 5 bases and J by 4 bases, with 19 bases left in between. This CDR3 comprises 16 residues. This TCR was sampled from a human donor with non-small cell lung cancer. Material: uninvolved lung tissue not adjacent to the tumor. The chain uses TRBV28 and TRBJ2-3, with D perhaps TRBD1 (6 bases). The CDR3, as DNA: TGTGCCAGCAGTGTACAGGGAGATGGGAGTCCAGATACGCAGTATTTT. This translates into CASSVQGDGSPDTQYF.